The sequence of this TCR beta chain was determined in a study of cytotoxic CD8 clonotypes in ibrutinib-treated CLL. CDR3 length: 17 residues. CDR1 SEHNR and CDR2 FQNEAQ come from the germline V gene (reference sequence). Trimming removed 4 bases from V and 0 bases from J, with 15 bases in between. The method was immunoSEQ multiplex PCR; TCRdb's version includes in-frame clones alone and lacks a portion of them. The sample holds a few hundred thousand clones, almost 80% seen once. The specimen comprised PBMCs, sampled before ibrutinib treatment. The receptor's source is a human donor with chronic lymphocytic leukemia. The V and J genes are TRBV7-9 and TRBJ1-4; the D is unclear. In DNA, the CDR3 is TGTGCCAGCAGCTCAGGCTGGACGATATCAACTAATGAAAAACTGTTTTTT. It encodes CASSSGWTISTNEKLFF. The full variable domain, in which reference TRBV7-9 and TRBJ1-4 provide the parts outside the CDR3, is DTGVSQNPRHKITKRGQNVTFRCDPISEHNRLYWYRQTLGQGPEFLTYFQNEAQLEKSRLLSDRFSAERPKGSFSTLEIQRTEQGDSAMYLCASSSGWTISTNEKLFFGSGTQLSVL.